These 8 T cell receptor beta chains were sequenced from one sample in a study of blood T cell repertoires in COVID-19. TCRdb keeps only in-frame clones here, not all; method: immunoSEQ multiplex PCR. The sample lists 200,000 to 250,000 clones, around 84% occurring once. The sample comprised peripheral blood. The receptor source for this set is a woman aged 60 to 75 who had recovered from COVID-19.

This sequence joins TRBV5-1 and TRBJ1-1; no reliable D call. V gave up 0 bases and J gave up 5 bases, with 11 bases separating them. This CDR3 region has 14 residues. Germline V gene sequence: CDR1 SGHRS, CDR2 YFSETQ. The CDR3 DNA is TGCGCCAGCAGCTTGGGTCGGAGCGAGACTGAAGCTTTCTTT. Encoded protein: CASSLGRSETEAFF.

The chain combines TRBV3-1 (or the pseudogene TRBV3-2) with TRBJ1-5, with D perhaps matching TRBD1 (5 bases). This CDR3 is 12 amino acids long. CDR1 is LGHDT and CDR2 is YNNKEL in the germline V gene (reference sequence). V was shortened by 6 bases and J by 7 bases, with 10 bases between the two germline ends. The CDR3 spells CASRQGDQPQHF. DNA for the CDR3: TGTGCCAGCAGGCAGGGTGACCAGCCCCAGCATTTT.

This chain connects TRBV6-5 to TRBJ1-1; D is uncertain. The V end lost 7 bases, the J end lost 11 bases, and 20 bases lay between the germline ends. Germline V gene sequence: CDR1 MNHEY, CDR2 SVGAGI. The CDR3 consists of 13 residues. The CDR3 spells CASTGGASGRAFF. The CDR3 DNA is TGTGCCAGCACCGGCGGCGCCTCCGGTCGCGCTTTCTTT.

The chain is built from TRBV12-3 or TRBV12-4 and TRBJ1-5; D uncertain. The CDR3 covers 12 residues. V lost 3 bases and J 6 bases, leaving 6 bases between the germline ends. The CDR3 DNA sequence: TGTGCCAGCAGTTTTTACACTCAGCCCCAGCATTTT. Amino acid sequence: CASSFYTQPQHF.

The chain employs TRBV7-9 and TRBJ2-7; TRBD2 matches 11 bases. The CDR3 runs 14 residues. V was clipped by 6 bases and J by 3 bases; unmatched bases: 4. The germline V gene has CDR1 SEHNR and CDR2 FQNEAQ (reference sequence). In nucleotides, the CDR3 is TGTGCCAGCAGGTCTAGCGGGGGGATCTACGAGCAGTACTTC. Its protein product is CASRSSGGIYEQYF.

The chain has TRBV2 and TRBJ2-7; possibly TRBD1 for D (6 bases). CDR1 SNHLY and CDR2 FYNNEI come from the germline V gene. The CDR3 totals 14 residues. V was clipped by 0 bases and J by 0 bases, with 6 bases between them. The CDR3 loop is CASSEARGSYEQYF. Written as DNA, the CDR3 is TGTGCCAGCAGTGAAGCCAGGGGCTCCTACGAGCAGTACTTC.

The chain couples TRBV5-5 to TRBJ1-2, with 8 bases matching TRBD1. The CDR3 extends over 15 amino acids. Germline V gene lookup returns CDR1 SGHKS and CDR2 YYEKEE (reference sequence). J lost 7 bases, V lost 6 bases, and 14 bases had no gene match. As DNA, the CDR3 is TGTGCCAGCACCTTAGGAGGCCAGGGGGCGGGTGGCTACACCTTC. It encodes CASTLGGQGAGGYTF.

CDR3: CASSTGQISPLHF. The CDR3 bases are TGTGCCAGCAGCACGGGACAGATCTCACCCCTCCACTTT. The chain has TRBV7-9 and TRBJ1-6; 7 bases align to TRBD1. CDR1 is SEHNR, CDR2 FQNEAQ, per germline (reference sequence). The CDR3 contains 13 residues. With 5 bases clipped from V and 10 bases from J, the junction kept 5 bases outside the gene matches.